This T cell receptor (beta chain) was recovered during a study of human T cells and chemical hapten exposure. In germline, CDR1 is SGHNT, CDR2 YYREEE (reference sequence). CDR3 length: 13 residues. Between the trimmed V and J ends, which lost 4 bases and 5 bases, there was a span of 13 bases. Unique molecular identifiers were linked by the library to individual cDNA molecules. TCRdb fed the reads into MiXCR, producing one record per CDR3 protein. The repertoire has 4,000 to 4,500 distinct CDR3 sequences, more than 45% of them found once; the top ten carry under 3.5%. To note about this clonotype: Antigen: not known.

Stated treatment: therapeutic diphenylcyclopropenone sensitization with weekly scalp DPC. Study findings and constraints: With regard to DPC sensitization, TCRs above 1 in 1000 frequency did not change.

This receptor was obtained from an adult with alopecia areata. Some clones in this sample may be carry-over from other donors' samples. This table probably holds off-target reads from a library built for another chain. The rearrangement links TRBV5-4 to TRBJ2-7; D tentatively reads TRBD1 or TRBD2 (5 bases each). Sample: whole blood, taken before DPC sensitization or 2, 6, or about 24 weeks after (not recorded which). The CDR3 protein is CASSPGPGHEQYF. The CDR3 DNA reads TGTGCCAGCAGCCCGGGGCCAGGACACGAGCAGTACTTC.